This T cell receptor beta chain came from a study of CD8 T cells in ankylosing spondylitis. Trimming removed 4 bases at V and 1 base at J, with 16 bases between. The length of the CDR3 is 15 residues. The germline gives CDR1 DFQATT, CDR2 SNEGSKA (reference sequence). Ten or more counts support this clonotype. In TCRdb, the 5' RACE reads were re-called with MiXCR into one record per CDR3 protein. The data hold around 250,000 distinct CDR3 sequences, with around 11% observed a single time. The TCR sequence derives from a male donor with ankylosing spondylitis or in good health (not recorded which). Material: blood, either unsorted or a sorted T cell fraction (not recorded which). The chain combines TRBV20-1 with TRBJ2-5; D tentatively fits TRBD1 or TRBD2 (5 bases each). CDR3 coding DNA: TGCAGTGCTAAGAGGCTAGCTGGGGGCCAAGAGACCCAGTACTTC. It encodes CSAKRLAGGQETQYF.